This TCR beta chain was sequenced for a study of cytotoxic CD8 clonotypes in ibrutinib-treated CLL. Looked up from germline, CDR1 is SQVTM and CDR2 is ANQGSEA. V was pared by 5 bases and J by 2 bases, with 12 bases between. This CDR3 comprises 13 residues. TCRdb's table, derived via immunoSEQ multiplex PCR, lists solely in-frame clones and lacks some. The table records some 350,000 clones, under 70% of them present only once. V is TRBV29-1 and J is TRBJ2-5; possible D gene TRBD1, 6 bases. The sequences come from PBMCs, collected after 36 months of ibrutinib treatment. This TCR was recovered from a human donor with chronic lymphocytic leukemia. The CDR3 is CSVPGQIQETQYF. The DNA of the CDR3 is TGCAGCGTTCCGGGACAAATTCAAGAGACCCAGTACTTC.